This T cell receptor (beta chain) was captured by sequencing in a study of cytomegalovirus exposure and HLA in healthy donors. Study-level results: Analysis was carried out at a later point, and it linked a missense DCLRE1C variant to TCR beta V- and J-gene trimming. As a later analysis revealed, most CMV-associated TCR beta chains appeared HLA-restricted.

Germline V gives CDR1 MDHEN, CDR2 SYDVKM. The CDR3 covers 13 residues. V was trimmed by 5 bases and J by 6 bases, leaving 11 bases between them. As for this clone: The antigen is unknown.

Primers: 60 Vbeta forward and 13 Jbeta reverse. The protocol was immunoSEQ multiplex PCR, while the TCRdb copy is restricted to in-frame clones and leaves out a portion. The ten most abundant clones cover roughly 0.89% of a sample with about 210,000 clones. V is TRBV28 and J is TRBJ1-5, with D hard to call. Sequenced material: PBMCs. This receptor was identified in a woman aged 25 to 39 in good health and CMV-seropositive. The CDR3 reads CASSPNTGQPQHF. The CDR3, as DNA: TGTGCCAGCAGTCCAAATACGGGTCAGCCCCAGCATTTT.